Included here is one TCR beta chain sequence, with context. Antigen specificity is unknown. This specimen belongs to a study of human thymus T cells. Study outcomes and limitations: There appeared to be biased usage of V and J genes in thymic and blood repertoires.

Serving as donors were healthy Finnish infants, each of whom was having open corrective surgery for congenital heart defects. No fixed cell number was used; all available blood leukocytes supplied DNA. Sequenced by immunoSEQ multiplex PCR; TCRdb stores in-frame clones only, minus some. Among tens of thousands of clones listed, over 85% were seen once. The sequenced sample was blood. This TCR came from a boy in the first two years of life with a congenital heart defect but otherwise immunologically healthy.

CDR3 coding DNA: TGTGCCAGCAGTTACTCTACCGGGACAGGTAATGAGCAGTTCTTC. The encoded protein is CASSYSTGTGNEQFF. This chain uses TRBV6-5 with TRBJ2-1, with 8 bases identical to TRBD1. The V and J ends lost 0 bases and 7 bases, in that order; junction bases with no gene match: 5. Germline values: CDR1 MNHEY, CDR2 SVGAGI. This CDR3 has 15 residues.